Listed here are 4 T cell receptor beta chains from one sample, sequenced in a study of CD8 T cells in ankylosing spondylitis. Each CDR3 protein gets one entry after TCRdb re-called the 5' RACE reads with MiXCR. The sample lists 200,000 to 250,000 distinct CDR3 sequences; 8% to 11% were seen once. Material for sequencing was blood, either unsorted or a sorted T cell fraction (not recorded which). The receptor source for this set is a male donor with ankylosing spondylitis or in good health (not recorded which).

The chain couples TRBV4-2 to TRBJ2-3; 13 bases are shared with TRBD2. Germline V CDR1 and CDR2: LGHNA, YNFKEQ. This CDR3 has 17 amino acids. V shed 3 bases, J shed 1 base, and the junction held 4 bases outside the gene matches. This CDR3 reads CASSQAGLAGGTDTQYF. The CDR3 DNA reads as TGTGCCAGCAGCCAGGCTGGACTAGCGGGGGGCACAGATACGCAGTATTTT.

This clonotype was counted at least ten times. The DNA for the CDR3 is TGTGCCAGCAGTGCTAGGACAGGGGGAAGAAGTTCACCCCTCCACTTT. Translated, it gives CASSARTGGRSSPLHF. The chain is built from TRBV25-1 and TRBJ1-6, with 10 bases that match TRBD1. Unmatched junction bases numbered 9, after V lost 4 bases and J lost 9 bases. Germline CDR1 is MGHDK and CDR2 is SYGVNS. The CDR3 is made up of 16 amino acids.

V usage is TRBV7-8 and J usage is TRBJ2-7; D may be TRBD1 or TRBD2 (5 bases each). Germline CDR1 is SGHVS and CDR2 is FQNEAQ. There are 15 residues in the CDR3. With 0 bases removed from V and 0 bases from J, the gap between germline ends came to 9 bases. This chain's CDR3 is CASSLADGASYEQYF. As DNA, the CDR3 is TGTGCCAGCAGCTTAGCGGACGGGGCCTCCTACGAGCAGTACTTC.

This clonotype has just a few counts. CDR3 DNA: TGTGCCAGCAGTTTCTGGCAGGGCCACGAGCAGTACTTC. The encoded protein is CASSFWQGHEQYF. This chain uses TRBV12-3 or TRBV12-4 with TRBJ2-7; D perhaps matches TRBD1 (5 bases). Trimming took off 3 bases at V and 5 bases at J, with 11 bases between the two ends. The length of the CDR3 is 13 residues.